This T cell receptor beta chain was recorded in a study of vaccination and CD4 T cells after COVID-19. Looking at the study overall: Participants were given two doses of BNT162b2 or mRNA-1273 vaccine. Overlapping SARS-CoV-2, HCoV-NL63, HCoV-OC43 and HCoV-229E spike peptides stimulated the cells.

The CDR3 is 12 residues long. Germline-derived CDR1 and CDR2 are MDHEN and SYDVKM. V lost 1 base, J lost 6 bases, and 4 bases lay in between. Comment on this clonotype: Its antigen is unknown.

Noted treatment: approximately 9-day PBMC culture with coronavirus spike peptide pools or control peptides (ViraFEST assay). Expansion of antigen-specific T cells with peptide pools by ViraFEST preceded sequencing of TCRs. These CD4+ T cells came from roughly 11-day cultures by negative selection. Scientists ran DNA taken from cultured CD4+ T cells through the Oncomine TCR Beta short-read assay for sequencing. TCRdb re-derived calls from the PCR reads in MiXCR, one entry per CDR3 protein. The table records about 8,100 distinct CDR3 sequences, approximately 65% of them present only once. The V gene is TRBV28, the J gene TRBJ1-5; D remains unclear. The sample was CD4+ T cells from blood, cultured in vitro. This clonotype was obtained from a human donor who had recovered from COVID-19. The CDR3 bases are TGTGCCAGCAGTTTATATCGTCAGCCCCAGCATTTT. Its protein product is CASSLYRQPQHF.